The T cell receptor beta chain described here comes from a study of cytomegalovirus exposure and HLA in healthy donors. Across the whole study: A prior study identified 120 million or so unique TCR beta sequences from roughly 180 million T cells.

V was shortened by 0 bases and J by 8 bases, with 8 bases between the two germline ends. Looked up from germline, CDR1 is SGDLS and CDR2 is YYNGEE. The length of the CDR3 is 13 residues. Vbeta (60) and Jbeta (13) primers were used in the PCR. Here immunoSEQ multiplex PCR was the method, and the copy in TCRdb shows in-frame clones only, minus some. The sample carries over 150,000 clones, about 82% recorded once. The TCR originated in a woman between 45 and 60 years old in good health and CMV-seropositive. The rearrangement uses TRBV9 and TRBJ1-4; unclear D gene. The sequenced sample was PBMCs. In DNA, the CDR3 is TGTGCCAGCAGCGTAGGGGCCGGCGAAAAACTGTTTTTT. It specifies CASSVGAGEKLFF.